A selection of T cell receptor beta chains follows, all from one sample in a study of T-cell reconstitution after alpha-beta-depleted transplantation in children. TCRdb itself ran the PCR reads through MiXCR, one entry per CDR3 protein. The sample has hundreds of thousands of distinct CDR3 sequences, 10% to 15% seen once. The specimen comprised PBMCs, sampled before TCRalphabeta/CD19-depleted stem cell transplant. These receptors came from a girl between 2 and 10 years old with congenital amegakaryocytic thrombocytopenia, due to receive a stem cell transplant. Both conserved end residues are part of each CDR3. The order of the fields is V gene, CDR3 protein.

>TRBV12-3/TRBV12-4
CASSPGHNEQFF
>TRBV30
CAWSVGSSGTDTQYF
>TRBV15
CATSRGQALSGANNEQFF
>TRBV5-1
CASKTGNEQFF
>TRBV4-1
CASSQETGGGQETQYF
>TRBV25-1
CATPGTGGELFF
>TRBV4-2
CASSSTEINEQFF
>TRBV10-3
CAICKGQGDETQYF
>TRBV7-3
CASRNTGTSGYNEQFF
>TRBV5-1
CASSLARGRQKLFF
>TRBV12-3/TRBV12-4
CASSSLGTSVHEQYF
>TRBV5-1
CASNSGGARLSIPGELFF
>TRBV15
CATSRETWRTNTEAFF
>TRBV5-1
CASRASGYEQYF
>TRBV5-1
CASSMGTSGRTDTQYF
>TRBV29-1
CSATGAYEQYF
>TRBV12-3/TRBV12-4
CASSLFGEDKFF
>TRBV20-1
CSARPRGGQNYNEQFF
>TRBV28
CASSFWTNTEAFF
>TRBV7-9
CASSRVRTENTEAFF
>TRBV10-3
CAISEFGGAGNTIYF
>TRBV5-1
CASSSAGEDTQYF
>TRBV12-3/TRBV12-4
CASRSNRGQGGSPLHF
>TRBV5-6
CASSLGAGSGEPQHF
>TRBV7-9
CASSFAPVWEQETQYF
>TRBV20-1
CSATSAGISPGTDTQYF
>TRBV10-3
CATARTSAYNEQFF
>TRBV10-3
CAISESTAGIRPQHF
>TRBV25-1
CASRPQGWNTDTQYF
>TRBV20-1
CSAELSGSTDTQYF
>TRBV5-1
CASSLGGMGQFSEQYF
>TRBV5-1
CASSLGRDADTQYF
>TRBV7-9
CASSFGVLWGERQPQHF
>TRBV19
CASSPGKTGVPTDTQYF
>TRBV29-1
CSGGGRLGDTQYF
>TRBV15
CATSRGEEQETQYF
>TRBV29-1
CSVNDRHRGDTQYF
>TRBV20-1
CSARQGRGDEQFF
>TRBV5-1
CASSLLRGAPYEQYF
>TRBV19
CASRRAWDMGTDTQYF
>TRBV29-1
CSVDQGTVETQYF
>TRBV20-1
CSATQRNTQYF
>TRBV13
CASSFSGRVHEQYF
>TRBV20-1
CSAGPGQGLNEKLFF
>TRBV20-1
CSARGSGRKTGELFF
>TRBV4-1
CASSQGPLGVTDTQYF
>TRBV5-1
CASSLTSGRGDIQYF
>TRBV5-1
CASSFLLGETQYF
>TRBV12-3/TRBV12-4
CASRGGDRAHNEQFF